These 11 T cell receptor beta chains were sequenced from one sample in a study of PD-1 blockade in classical Hodgkin lymphoma. The protocol was immunoSEQ multiplex PCR, while the TCRdb copy is restricted to in-frame clones and leaves out a portion. In the table there are more than 85,000 clones, roughly nine tenths of which are singletons. Time point described: cycle 4 day 1 (C4D1), after more than five weeks of nivolumab. No patient escaped relapse after autologous stem cell transplantation, and brentuximab vedotin exposure varied. The specimen was peripheral blood mononuclear cells (PBMCs), collected before the fourth cycle of nivolumab. All receptors derive from a human donor with classical Hodgkin lymphoma.

The V gene is TRBV28, the J gene TRBJ1-3, with TRBD1 as a possible D gene (5 bases). This CDR3 contains 14 residues. Germline V gives CDR1 MDHEN, CDR2 SYDVKM. The V end lost 5 bases, the J end lost 3 bases, and 11 bases lay between the germline ends. As DNA, the CDR3 is TGTGCCAGCAGTACCACAGGAGGTGGAAACACCATATATTTT. As protein: CASSTTGGGNTIYF.

This chain uses TRBV7-2 with TRBJ2-1; 8 bases line up with TRBD2. The V gene end was trimmed by 5 bases and the J gene end by 0 bases; junction bases not matched to a gene: 15. This CDR3 has 19 residues. Germline V CDR1 and CDR2: SGHTA, FQGNSA. The CDR3 reads CASSPTGTRRLSSYNEQFF. In DNA form, the CDR3 reads TGTGCCAGCAGCCCTACCGGGACTAGGAGATTGAGCTCCTACAATGAGCAGTTCTTC.

The chain recombines TRBV7-6 with TRBJ2-1, with D maybe TRBD1 (6 bases). This CDR3 has 18 amino acids. V lost 0 bases, J lost 8 bases, and 23 bases lay in between. In germline, CDR1 is SGHVS, CDR2 FNYEAQ. The CDR3 loop is CASSLAPSDRRRRDEQFF. CDR3 bases: TGTGCCAGCAGCTTAGCCCCAAGTGACAGGCGCCGTAGGGATGAGCAGTTCTTC.

The genes are TRBV28 and TRBJ2-1, with TRBD2 as a possible D gene (8 bases). V shed 5 bases and J shed 7 bases, with 24 bases lying between them. Germline values: CDR1 MDHEN, CDR2 SYDVKM. There are 17 residues in the CDR3. The CDR3 here is CASSPGTARRGGNEQFF. The CDR3 coding sequence is TGTGCCAGCAGTCCAGGGACAGCTCGCCGGGGGGGGAATGAGCAGTTCTTC. The complete variable domain, with remaining parts taken from reference TRBV28 and TRBJ2-1, reads DVKVTQSSRYLVKRTGEKVFLECVQDMDHENMFWYRQDPGLGLRLIYFSYDVKMKEKGDIPEGYSVSREKKERFSLILESASTNQTSMYLCASSPGTARRGGNEQFFGPGTRLTVL.

The V gene is TRBV2, the J gene TRBJ1-1; 10 nucleotides line up with TRBD1. The CDR3 loop spans 14 amino acids. Trimming at V came to 7 bases and at J to 6 bases, leaving 8 bases not matched to a gene. The germline V gene has CDR1 SNHLY and CDR2 FYNNEI. The CDR3 DNA is TGTGCCAGCAAACCCGGGACAGGGGACCCTGAAGCTTTCTTT. This codes for CASKPGTGDPEAFF.

The genes are TRBV28 and TRBJ2-3; D is possibly TRBD2 (7 bases). The CDR3 covers 15 residues. V dropped 7 bases and J dropped 4 bases, with 18 bases sitting between them. Germline V lookup: CDR1 MDHEN, CDR2 SYDVKM. The CDR3 DNA reads TGTGCCAGCACCTGGGGGGGCGGGATTGCAGATACGCAGTATTTT. Translated, it gives CASTWGGGIADTQYF.

Only one count was recorded for this clone. The genes are TRBV19 and TRBJ1-1, with D unresolved. The length of the CDR3 is 14 residues. Looked up from germline, CDR1 is LNHDA and CDR2 is SQIVND (reference sequence). The V end was cut by 9 bases, the J end by 3 bases, with 17 bases between. The CDR3 sequence is CASKVGDFYTEAFF. In DNA, the CDR3 is TGTGCCAGCAAAGTGGGAGATTTCTACACTGAAGCTTTCTTT.

V is TRBV18 and J is TRBJ2-7; D not certain. V lost 5 bases, J lost 2 bases, and 7 bases lay in between. CDR1 is KGHSH and CDR2 is LQKENI in the germline V gene. This CDR3 spans 12 amino acids. The DNA for the CDR3 is TGTGCCAGCTCAGGCGGAGCCTACGAGCAGTACTTC. It codes for CASSGGAYEQYF. The full variable domain, rest sourced from reference TRBV18 and TRBJ2-7, is NAGVMQNPRHLVRRRGQEARLRCSPMKGHSHVYWYRQLPEEGLKFMVYLQKENIIDESGMPKERFSAEFPKEGPSILRIQQVVRGDSAAYFCASSGGAYEQYFGPGTRLTVT.

The chain has TRBV15 and TRBJ1-5; maybe TRBD1 (5 bases). The V gene's germline CDR1 is LNHNV and CDR2 YYDKDF (reference sequence). The CDR3 is 15 residues long. V was pared by 3 bases and J by 5 bases, with 14 bases between. CDR3 in amino acids: CATSSAGGEHQPQHF. DNA for the CDR3: TGTGCCACCAGCAGTGCCGGAGGGGAACATCAGCCCCAGCATTTT.

The chain joins TRBV7-2 to TRBJ2-7, with 13 bases that match TRBD2. The CDR3 covers 19 residues. The germline gives CDR1 SGHTA, CDR2 FQGNSA. The ends lost 5 bases at V and 2 bases at J; junction bases unmatched: 15. CDR3 residues: CASSSRLAGGDRRPYEQYF. The CDR3 DNA reads TGTGCCAGCAGCAGCAGACTAGCGGGAGGCGATCGTCGACCCTACGAGCAGTACTTC.

The rearrangement links TRBV18 to TRBJ2-2; TRBD1 aligns across 8 bases. V lost 6 bases to trimming and J lost 6 bases; unmatched junction nucleotides: 9. The germline gives CDR1 KGHSH, CDR2 LQKENI. This CDR3 spans 15 amino acids. The CDR3 sequence is CASSVTGGYAGELFF. CDR3 bases: TGTGCCAGCTCGGTAACAGGGGGATACGCCGGGGAGCTGTTTTTT.